The clone carrying this TCR beta chain was found a few times. TCRdb passed the 5' RACE reads through MiXCR, listing each CDR3 protein once. The sample carries about 450,000 distinct CDR3 sequences, 18% recorded once. The data belong to a study of identical twins. The length of the CDR3 is 14 residues. In germline, CDR1 is SGHRS, CDR2 YFSETQ. The germline V and J ends were trimmed by 2 bases and 4 bases, with 12 bases remaining between them. The chain links TRBV5-1 to TRBJ2-5; a weak D match, TRBD1 (6 bases). Sequencing was performed on naive T cells sorted from blood. The origin of this receptor is a man over 45 in good health. The CDR3 protein is CASSFEVRGETQYF. The CDR3 DNA reads as TGCGCCAGCAGCTTTGAGGTCAGGGGAGAGACCCAGTACTTC.